This TCR beta chain was captured by sequencing in a study of T cells in Graves' hyperthyroidism and ophthalmopathy (dated by TCRdb to between 2017 and 2020). Background for the entire study: Peripheral blood samples were taken at initial diagnosis, before any treatment was given. Prospective prediction of ophthalmopathy was tested in an independent validation cohort of 18 to 20 hyperthyroidism patients and roughly 16 patients who later progressed to ophthalmopathy. Once sampling was done, hyperthyroidism patients were given methimazole at a starting dose of 30 mg daily, whereas ophthalmopathy patients were given high-dose intravenous methylprednisolone. In several Graves' hyperthyroidism patients, the study also compared T-cell repertoires from thyroid tissue with T-cell repertoires from blood. The roughly 100 discovery patients were randomly divided into training and test sets at a 7:3 ratio. TCR Vbeta CDR3 sequencing of 135 peripheral blood samples (more than 40 ophthalmopathy, 70 to 85 hyperthyroidism and roughly 17 progressor patients) is reported in the paper. A discovery cohort of roughly 96 patients, 43 with Graves' ophthalmopathy and approximately 57 with stable Graves' hyperthyroidism, was used to find distinguishing TCR V-J signatures. Overall results and qualifications from the work: Blood samples also contained most of the expanded thyroid clonotypes (frequency above 0.001), which suggests that blood repertoires may reflect thyroid immune responses. A 13 V-J signature model separated ophthalmopathy from stable hyperthyroidism, with about 88% sensitivity and 81.08% specificity in cross-validation and 80%/75% in testing. No statistical method was used to fix the sample size in advance, and group allocation was not hidden from the investigators. During validation, the model predicted progression to ophthalmopathy a median of about 6.3 months ahead of onset, with more than 60% sensitivity and around 72% specificity.

Trimming at the junction amounts to 5 bases on V and 7 bases on J, and the germline ends lie 13 bases apart. From the germline V gene, CDR1 is SGHRS and CDR2 is YFSETQ. There are 12 amino acids in the CDR3, from cysteine to phenylalanine inclusive. The kept DNA is CDR3 alone, 36 bases in frame from the first base. This clonotype has more than one count but fewer than ten. Its binding antigen is unknown. One base away there is no much larger clone; base qualities are not given. Hyperthyroidism patients were aged 18 to 65 years and newly diagnosed, with disease duration of less than 2 months. Patients with uncontrolled infections, other autoimmune diseases, pregnancy or lactation were excluded. Diagnoses were based on clinical symptoms, serum thyroxine and TRAb, thyroid ultrasound and orbital computed tomography. Blood from progressor patients was collected at the time of first diagnosis with hyperthyroidism, before any ophthalmopathy symptoms had appeared. Ficoll-Paque density gradient centrifugation was used to isolate PBMCs from 8 to 10 ml of fresh peripheral blood. Patients classed as progressors first received a Graves' hyperthyroidism diagnosis and then went on to develop ophthalmopathy during follow-up. Total RNA was extracted with Trizol reagent, and quality was checked on an Agilent 2100 Bioanalyzer.

The TCR beta CDR3 regions were amplified from RNA transcripts. A first-round RT-PCR of the TCR CDR3 used the HTBI primer set with the Qiagen OneStep RT-PCR kit. Libraries were constructed in a second round of multiplex PCR, after which size selection and purification were carried out. Sequencing of the libraries was done on an Illumina HiSeq2000 using paired-end 100 bp reads. The paper's data handling went like this. SOAPnuke was used to process the raw data, throwing out any read that contained adapters or uncalled bases, had a mean Phred below 15, or lacked an exact constant-primer or identifier match. COPE v1.2.5 was used to merge the high-quality paired reads, and each unique nucleotide sequence was defined as a clonotype. MiTCR v1.1 was used to align the clonotypes against IMGT TRBV, TRBD and TRBJ reference segments. Analysis was restricted to V-J combinations with a frequency above 0.0001, which covered over 98% of repertoires. The TCS score was defined as F50 (clonal expansion) divided by E x V (chaos), with BLOSUM62-based TCRdist calculated between CDR3 peptides within each V-J. Welch's t-statistics and random forest reduced roughly 540 V-J features to about 13, which were used in a naive Bayes classifier (R e1071). The public reads were run again by TCRdb, first through fastp at Q25 and then through MiXCR, and only productive beta chains were kept. Each CDR3 protein gets just one entry, which takes the most common genes and DNA from the rows behind it. The V and J calls, along with clone size, are taken from TCRdb and not from the paper's own processing. The sample table records roughly 360,000 distinct CDR3 sequences; roughly 13% of these occur just once. The ten most abundant clones make up about 20% of the sample.

This clonotype originated in a man younger than 45 with Graves' hyperthyroidism that later progressed to Graves' ophthalmopathy. Recombination connected TRBV5-1 to TRBJ2-7, with a tentative D gene TRBD1 over 6 matching bases. The specimen was blood. CDR3 loop: CASSYRAEEQYF. The sequenced DNA is TGCGCCAGCAGTTACAGGGCAGAAGAGCAGTACTTC.